This TCR beta chain was identified in a study of T cell repertoires in cytomegalovirus infection. Overall study context: Well-studied HLA-B-restricted CMV epitopes were used in the study alongside recently identified HLA-C-restricted ones. Public TCR beta signatures provided an indication of both CMV infection and a matching HLA type.

Worth noting for this clonotype: What it binds is unknown.

Per the germline V gene, CDR1 is LNHDA and CDR2 is SQIVND (reference sequence). The CDR3 extends over 14 amino acids. V lost 1 base and J 3 bases, leaving 9 bases between the germline ends. TCRdb redid the calling of the reads with MiXCR, one entry per CDR3 protein. The repertoire has approximately 110,000 distinct CDR3 sequences, more than 30% of them found once; the top ten carry about 40%. Study results and limitations: HLA-C-restricted CMV-specific TCR beta clonotypes prevailed in the ex vivo response. Carriage of CMV together with the relevant HLA was identifiable through cumulative public TCR beta family frequency.

The receptor comes from a human donor in good health (CMV status not recorded). Some clones in this sample may be carry-over from other donors' samples. The sample was CD8+ T cells from cultured PBMCs, taken from culture after CMV antigen stimulation. V gene TRBV19 combines with J gene TRBJ1-1; no reliable D call. This chain's CDR3 is CASSIGNGHTEAFF. CDR3 DNA: TGTGCCAGTAGTATAGGGAACGGGCACACTGAAGCTTTCTTT.